This T cell receptor (beta chain) was captured by sequencing in a study of shared clonotypes between healthy human individuals. General study results and limits: Generation probabilities of non-shared clonotypes were lower (relative to those shared by all four donors). The study sampled only blood, and tissue repertoires likely differ.

Produced via immunoSEQ multiplex PCR; TCRdb's table is partial and in-frame only. Of 2 million to 2.5 million clones detected, 95% appear once; the ten largest clones hold 0.1% to 0.15%. The germline gives CDR1 KGHSH, CDR2 LQKENI. Trimming cost V 6 bases and J 4 bases, with 10 bases left between them. CDR3 length: 13 amino acids. On this clone itself: The antigen is unknown.

The clonotype was recovered from a young man in good health. The rearrangement links TRBV18 to TRBJ2-1; no clear D gene. The sample taken for sequencing was naive CD4+ T cells sorted from blood. Subset: CD45RA+ positively selected. As DNA, the CDR3 is TGTGCCAGCTCCCCGCCCCCATACAATGAGCAGTTCTTC. It yields the protein CASSPPPYNEQFF.